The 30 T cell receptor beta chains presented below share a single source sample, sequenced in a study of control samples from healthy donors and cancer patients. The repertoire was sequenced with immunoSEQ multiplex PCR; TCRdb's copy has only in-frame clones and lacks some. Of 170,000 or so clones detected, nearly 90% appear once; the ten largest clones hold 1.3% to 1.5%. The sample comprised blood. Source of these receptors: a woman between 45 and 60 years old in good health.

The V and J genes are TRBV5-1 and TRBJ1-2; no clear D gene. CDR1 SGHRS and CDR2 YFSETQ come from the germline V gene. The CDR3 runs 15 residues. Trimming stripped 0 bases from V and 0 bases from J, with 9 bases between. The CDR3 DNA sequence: TGCGCCAGCAGCTTGGATGGGTTCACTAACTATGGCTACACCTTC. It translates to CASSLDGFTNYGYTF.

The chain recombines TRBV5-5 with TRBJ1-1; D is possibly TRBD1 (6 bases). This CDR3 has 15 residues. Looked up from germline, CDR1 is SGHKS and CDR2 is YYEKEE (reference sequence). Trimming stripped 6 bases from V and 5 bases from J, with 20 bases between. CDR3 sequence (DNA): TGTGCCAGCATTTCAAGGGGGGGAATCGAGACTGAAGCTTTCTTT. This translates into CASISRGGIETEAFF.

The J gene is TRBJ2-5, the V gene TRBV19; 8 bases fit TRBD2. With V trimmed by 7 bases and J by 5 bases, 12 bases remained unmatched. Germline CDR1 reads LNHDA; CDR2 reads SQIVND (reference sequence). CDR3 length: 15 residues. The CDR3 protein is CASIGEPGLVETQYF. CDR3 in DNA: TGTGCCAGTATAGGGGAACCGGGACTAGTTGAGACCCAGTACTTC. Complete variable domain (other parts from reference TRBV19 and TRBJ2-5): DGGITQSPKYLFRKEGQNVTLSCEQNLNHDAMYWYRQDPGQGLRLIYYSQIVNDFQKGDIAEGYSVSREKKESFPLTVTSAQKNPTAFYLCASIGEPGLVETQYFGPGTRLLVL.

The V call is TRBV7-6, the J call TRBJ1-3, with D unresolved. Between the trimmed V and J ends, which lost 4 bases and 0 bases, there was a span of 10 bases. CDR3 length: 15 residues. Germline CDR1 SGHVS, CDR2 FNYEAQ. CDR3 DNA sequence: TGTGCCAGCAGCTCCGCAGGCGGCTCTGGAAACACCATATATTTT. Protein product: CASSSAGGSGNTIYF.

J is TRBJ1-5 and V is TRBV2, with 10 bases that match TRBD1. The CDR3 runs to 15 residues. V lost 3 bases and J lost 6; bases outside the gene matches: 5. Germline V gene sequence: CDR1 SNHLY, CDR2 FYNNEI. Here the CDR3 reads CASSDDRGRLQPQHF. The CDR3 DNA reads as TGTGCCAGCAGTGACGACAGGGGGCGGCTTCAGCCCCAGCATTTT. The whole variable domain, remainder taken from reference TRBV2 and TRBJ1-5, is EPEVTQTPSHQVTQMGQEVILRCVPISNHLYFYWYRQILGQKVEFLVSFYNNEISEKSEIFDDQFSVERPDGSNFTLKIRSTKLEDSAMYFCASSDDRGRLQPQHFGDGTRLSIL.

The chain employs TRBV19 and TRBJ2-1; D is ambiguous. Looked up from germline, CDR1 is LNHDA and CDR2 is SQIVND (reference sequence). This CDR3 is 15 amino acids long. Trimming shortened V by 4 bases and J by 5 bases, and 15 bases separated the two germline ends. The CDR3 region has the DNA TGTGCCAGTAGTACGCGTCTCGGGCTTAACAATGAGCAGTTCTTC. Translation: CASSTRLGLNNEQFF. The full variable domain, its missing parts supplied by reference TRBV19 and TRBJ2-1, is DGGITQSPKYLFRKEGQNVTLSCEQNLNHDAMYWYRQDPGQGLRLIYYSQIVNDFQKGDIAEGYSVSREKKESFPLTVTSAQKNPTAFYLCASSTRLGLNNEQFFGPGTRLTVL.

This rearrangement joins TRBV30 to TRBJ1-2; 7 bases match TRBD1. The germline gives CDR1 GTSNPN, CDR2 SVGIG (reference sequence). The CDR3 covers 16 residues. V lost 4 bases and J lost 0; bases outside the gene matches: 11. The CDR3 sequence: CAWTWSGGRTNYGYTF. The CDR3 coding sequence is TGTGCCTGGACCTGGTCAGGGGGGCGAACTAACTATGGCTACACCTTC.

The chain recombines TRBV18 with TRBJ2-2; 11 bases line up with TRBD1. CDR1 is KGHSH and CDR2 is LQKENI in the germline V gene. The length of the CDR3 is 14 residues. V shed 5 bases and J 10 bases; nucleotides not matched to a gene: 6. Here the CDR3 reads CASSGQGAALELFF. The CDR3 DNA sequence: TGTGCCAGCTCAGGACAGGGGGCGGCTCTGGAGCTGTTTTTT.

CDR3 protein: CASSDKGTQYF. The CDR3 DNA reads as TGTGCCAGCAGTGACAAAGGTACGCAGTATTTT. The rearrangement joins TRBV25-1 to TRBJ2-3; D ambiguous. The V end was cut by 3 bases, the J end by 8 bases, with 6 bases between. Germline CDR1 reads MGHDK; CDR2 reads SYGVNS. The CDR3 is made up of 11 amino acids. Full variable domain (outside the CDR3, taken from reference TRBV25-1 and TRBJ2-3): EADIYQTPRYLVIGTGKKITLECSQTMGHDKMYWYQQDPGMELHLIHYSYGVNSTEKGDLSSESTVSRIRTEHFPLTLESARPSHTSQYLCASSDKGTQYFGPGTRLTVL.

CDR3 sequence: CASSRHTLSSEAFF. The CDR3 DNA sequence: TGTGCCAGCAGCCGTCATACATTGTCAAGTGAAGCTTTCTTT. This chain uses TRBV7-9 with TRBJ1-1; D ambiguous. The V gene's germline CDR1 is SEHNR and CDR2 FQNEAQ (reference sequence). This CDR3 has 14 amino acids. The V end was cut by 5 bases, the J end by 7 bases, with 17 bases between.

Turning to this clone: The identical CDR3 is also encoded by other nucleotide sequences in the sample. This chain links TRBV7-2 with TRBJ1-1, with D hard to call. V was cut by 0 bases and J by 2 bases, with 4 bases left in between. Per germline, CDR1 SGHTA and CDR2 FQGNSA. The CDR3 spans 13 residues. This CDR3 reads CASSLAPNTEAFF. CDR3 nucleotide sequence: TGTGCCAGCAGCTTAGCCCCCAACACTGAAGCTTTCTTT.

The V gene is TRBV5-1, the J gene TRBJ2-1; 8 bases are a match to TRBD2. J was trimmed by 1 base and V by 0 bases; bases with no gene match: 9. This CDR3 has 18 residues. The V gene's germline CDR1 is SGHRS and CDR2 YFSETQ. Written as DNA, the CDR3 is TGCGCCAGCAGCTTGGTTGTCGGGGGGGCCTTATCCTACAATGAGCAGTTCTTC. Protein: CASSLVVGGALSYNEQFF. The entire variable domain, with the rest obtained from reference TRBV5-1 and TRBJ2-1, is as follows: KAGVTQTPRYLIKTRGQQVTLSCSPISGHRSVSWYQQTPGQGLQFLFEYFSETQRNKGNFPGRFSGRQFSNSRSEMNVSTLELGDSALYLCASSLVVGGALSYNEQFFGPGTRLTVL.

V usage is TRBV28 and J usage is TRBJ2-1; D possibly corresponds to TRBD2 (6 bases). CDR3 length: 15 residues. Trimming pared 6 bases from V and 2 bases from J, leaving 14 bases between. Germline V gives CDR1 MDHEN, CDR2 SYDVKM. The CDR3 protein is CASSEDAGTYNEQFF. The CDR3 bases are TGTGCCAGCAGCGAGGATGCGGGAACCTACAATGAGCAGTTCTTC. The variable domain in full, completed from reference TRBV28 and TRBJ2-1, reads DVKVTQSSRYLVKRTGEKVFLECVQDMDHENMFWYRQDPGLGLRLIYFSYDVKMKEKGDIPEGYSVSREKKERFSLILESASTNQTSMYLCASSEDAGTYNEQFFGPGTRLTVL.

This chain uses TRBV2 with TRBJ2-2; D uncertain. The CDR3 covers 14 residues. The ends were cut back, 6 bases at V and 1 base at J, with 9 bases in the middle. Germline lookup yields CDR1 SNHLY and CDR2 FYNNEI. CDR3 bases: TGTGCCAGCAGGGCCGACCGGAACACCGGGGAGCTGTTTTTT. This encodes CASRADRNTGELFF.

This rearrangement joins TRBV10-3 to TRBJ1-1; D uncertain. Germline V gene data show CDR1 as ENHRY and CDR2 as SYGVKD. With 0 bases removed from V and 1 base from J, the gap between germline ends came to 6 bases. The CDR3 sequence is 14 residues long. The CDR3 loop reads CAISESAKNTEAFF. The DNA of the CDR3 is TGTGCCATCAGTGAGTCAGCAAAGAACACTGAAGCTTTCTTT.

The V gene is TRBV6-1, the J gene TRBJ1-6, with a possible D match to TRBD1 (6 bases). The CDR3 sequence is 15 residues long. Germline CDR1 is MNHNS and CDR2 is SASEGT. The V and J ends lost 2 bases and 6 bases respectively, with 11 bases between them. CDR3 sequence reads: CASSEKGGGNSPLHF. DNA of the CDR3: TGTGCCAGCAGTGAAAAAGGGGGGGGTAATTCACCCCTCCACTTT.

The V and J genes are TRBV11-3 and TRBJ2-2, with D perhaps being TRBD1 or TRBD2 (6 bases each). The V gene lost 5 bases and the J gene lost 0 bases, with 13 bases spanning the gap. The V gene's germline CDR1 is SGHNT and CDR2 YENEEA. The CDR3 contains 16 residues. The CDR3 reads CASSRGGSSNTGELFF. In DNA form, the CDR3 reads TGTGCCAGCAGCCGAGGGGGGAGTTCGAACACCGGGGAGCTGTTTTTT.

CDR3 residues: CASSQGGGRVTGELFF. The DNA of the CDR3 is TGTGCCAGCAGCCAAGGTGGCGGGAGGGTTACCGGGGAGCTGTTTTTT. The V and J genes are TRBV3-1 (or the pseudogene TRBV3-2) and TRBJ2-2; TRBD2 agrees at 9 bases. Germline CDR1 and CDR2: LGHDT and YNNKEL (reference sequence). The CDR3 is 16 residues long. With V trimmed by 1 base and J by 5 bases, 5 bases remained unmatched.

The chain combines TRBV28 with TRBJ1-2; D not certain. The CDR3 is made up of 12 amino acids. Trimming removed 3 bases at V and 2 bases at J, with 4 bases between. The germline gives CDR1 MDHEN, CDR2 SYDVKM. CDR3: CASSLDNYGYTF. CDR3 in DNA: TGTGCCAGCAGTTTGGACAACTATGGCTACACCTTC.

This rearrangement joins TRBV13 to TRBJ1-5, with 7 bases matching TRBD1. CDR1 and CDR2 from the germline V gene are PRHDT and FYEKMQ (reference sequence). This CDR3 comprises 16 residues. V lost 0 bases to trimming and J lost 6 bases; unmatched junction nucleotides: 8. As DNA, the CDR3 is TGTGCCAGCAGCTTAGGGACAGGGACGACTGGTCAGCCCCAGCATTTT. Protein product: CASSLGTGTTGQPQHF.

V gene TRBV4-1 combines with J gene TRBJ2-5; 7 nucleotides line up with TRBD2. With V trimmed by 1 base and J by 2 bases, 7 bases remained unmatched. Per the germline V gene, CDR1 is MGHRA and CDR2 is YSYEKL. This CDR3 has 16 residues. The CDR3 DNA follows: TGCGCCAGCAGCCAAGGTCTCGCTAGCGGACAAGAGACCCAGTACTTC. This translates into CASSQGLASGQETQYF.

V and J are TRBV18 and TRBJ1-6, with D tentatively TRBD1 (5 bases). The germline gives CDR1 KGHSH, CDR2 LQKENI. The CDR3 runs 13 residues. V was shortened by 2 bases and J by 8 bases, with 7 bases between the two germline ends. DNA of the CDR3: TGTGCCAGCTCACCAGAACAGGATTCACCCCTCCACTTT. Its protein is CASSPEQDSPLHF.

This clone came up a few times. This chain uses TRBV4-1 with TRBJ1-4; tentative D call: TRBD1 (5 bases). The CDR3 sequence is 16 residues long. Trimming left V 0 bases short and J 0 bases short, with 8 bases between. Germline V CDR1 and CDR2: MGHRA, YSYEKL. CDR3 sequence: CASSQDRGSTNEKLFF. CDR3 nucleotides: TGCGCCAGCAGCCAAGATAGGGGATCAACTAATGAAAAACTGTTTTTT.

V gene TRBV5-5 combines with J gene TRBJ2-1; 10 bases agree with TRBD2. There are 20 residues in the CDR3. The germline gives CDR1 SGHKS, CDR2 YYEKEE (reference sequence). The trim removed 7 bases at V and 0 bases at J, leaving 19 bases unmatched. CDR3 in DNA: TGTGCCAGCCAGAATTTGGGGTTAAGCGGGGGGGACTACTCCTACAATGAGCAGTTCTTC. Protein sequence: CASQNLGLSGGDYSYNEQFF. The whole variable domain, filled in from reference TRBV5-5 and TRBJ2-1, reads DAGVTQSPTHLIKTRGQQVTLRCSPISGHKSVSWYQQVLGQGPQFIFQYYEKEERGRGNFPDRFSARQFPNYSSELNVNALLLGDSALYLCASQNLGLSGGDYSYNEQFFGPGTRLTVL.

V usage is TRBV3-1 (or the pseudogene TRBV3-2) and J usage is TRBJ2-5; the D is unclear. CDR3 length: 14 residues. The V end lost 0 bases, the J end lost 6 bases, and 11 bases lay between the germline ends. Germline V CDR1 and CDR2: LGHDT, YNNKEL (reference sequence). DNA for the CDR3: TGTGCCAGCAGCCAAGACCCAGCCGTAAAGACCCAGTACTTC. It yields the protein CASSQDPAVKTQYF.

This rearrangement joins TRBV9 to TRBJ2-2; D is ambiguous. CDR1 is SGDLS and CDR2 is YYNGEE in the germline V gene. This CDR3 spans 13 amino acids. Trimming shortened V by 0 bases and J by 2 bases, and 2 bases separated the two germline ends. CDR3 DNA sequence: TGTGCCAGCAGCGTAGGCAACACCGGGGAGCTGTTTTTT. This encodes CASSVGNTGELFF.

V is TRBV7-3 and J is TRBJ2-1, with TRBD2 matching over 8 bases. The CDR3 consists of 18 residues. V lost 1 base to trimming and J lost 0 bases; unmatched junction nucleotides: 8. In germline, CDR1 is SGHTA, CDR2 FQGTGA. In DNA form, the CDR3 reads TGTGCCAGCAGCTTAATCGGGGGACTAGGGAGCTCCTACAATGAGCAGTTCTTC. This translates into CASSLIGGLGSSYNEQFF.

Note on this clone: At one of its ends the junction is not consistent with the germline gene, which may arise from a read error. CDR3 bases: TGTGCTAGCAGCTTAGCGGACCAGCGAGAGACCCAGTACTTC. Translation: CASSLADQRETQYF. The rearrangement uses TRBV7-7 and TRBJ2-5; D may be TRBD2 (6 bases). Per the germline V gene, CDR1 is SSHAT and CDR2 is FNYEAQ (reference sequence). The CDR3 consists of 14 residues.

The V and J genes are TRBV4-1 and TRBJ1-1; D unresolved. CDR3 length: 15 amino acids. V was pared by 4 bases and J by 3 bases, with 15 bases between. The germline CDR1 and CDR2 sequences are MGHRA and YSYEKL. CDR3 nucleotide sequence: TGCGCCAGCAGCCCCCATGTCTATTCAGACACTGAAGCTTTCTTT. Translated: CASSPHVYSDTEAFF.

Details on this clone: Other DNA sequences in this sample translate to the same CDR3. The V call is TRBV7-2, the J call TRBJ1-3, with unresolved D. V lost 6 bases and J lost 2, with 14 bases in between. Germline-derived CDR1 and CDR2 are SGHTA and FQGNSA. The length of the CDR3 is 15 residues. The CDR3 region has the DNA TGTGCCAGCAGTCTCGTCCTGGGAGCTGGAAACACCATATATTTT. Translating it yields CASSLVLGAGNTIYF.